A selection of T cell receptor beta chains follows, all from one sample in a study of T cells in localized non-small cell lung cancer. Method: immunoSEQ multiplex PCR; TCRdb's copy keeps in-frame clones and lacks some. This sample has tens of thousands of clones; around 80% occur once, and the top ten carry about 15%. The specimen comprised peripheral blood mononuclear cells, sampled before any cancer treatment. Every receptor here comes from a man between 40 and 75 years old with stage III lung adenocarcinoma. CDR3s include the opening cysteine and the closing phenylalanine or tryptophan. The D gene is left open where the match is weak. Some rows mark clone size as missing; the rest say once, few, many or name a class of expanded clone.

CDR3: CASSLDRADYGYTF
DNA: TGTGCCAGCAGTTTAGACAGGGCGGACTATGGCTACACCTTC
J: TRBJ1-2
V: TRBV27
D: TRBD1
size: .

CDR3: CASSPRRSGTDTQYF
DNA: TGCGCCAGCAGCCCACGCCGTAGCGGCACAGATACGCAGTATTTT
J: TRBJ2-3
V: TRBV4-3
D: .
size: once

CDR3: CASSLAGQGFGGYTF
DNA: TGCGCCAGCAGCTTGGCGGGACAGGGGTTTGGGGGCTACACCTTC
J: TRBJ1-2
V: TRBV5-1
D: TRBD1
size: once

CDR3: CASNFGTPVETQYF
DNA: TGTGCCAGCAACTTCGGGACTCCAGTGGAGACCCAGTACTTC
J: TRBJ2-5
V: TRBV6-6
D: .
size: .

CDR3: CASSSRGNTEAFF
DNA: TGTGCCAGCAGCTCCAGGGGGAACACTGAAGCTTTCTTT
J: TRBJ1-1
V: TRBV7-8
D: .
size: .

CDR3: CSAQRGEKLFF
DNA: TGCAGTGCCCAGCGAGGAGAAAAACTGTTTTTT
J: TRBJ1-4
V: TRBV20-1
D: .
size: few

CDR3: CASSATGENTEAFF
DNA: TGTGCCAGCAGCGCAACAGGGGAGAACACTGAAGCTTTCTTT
J: TRBJ1-1
V: TRBV7-8
D: TRBD1
size: .

CDR3: CASSYQGPILDGYTF
DNA: TGTGCCAGCAGTTACCAGGGCCCCATTCTAGATGGCTACACCTTC
J: TRBJ1-2
V: TRBV6-5
D: .
size: .

CDR3: CASNSFGGSNQPQHF
DNA: TGTGCCAGTAACAGTTTTGGCGGGAGCAATCAGCCCCAGCATTTT
J: TRBJ1-5
V: TRBV19
D: .
size: .

CDR3: CASSRLRAGGIETQYF
DNA: TGTGCCAGCAGTCGGTTGAGAGCGGGGGGGATTGAGACCCAGTACTTC
J: TRBJ2-5
V: TRBV27
D: TRBD2
size: .